A selection of T cell receptor beta chains follows, all from one sample in a study of blood T cell repertoires in COVID-19. Sequencing was performed with immunoSEQ multiplex PCR; in TCRdb, only in-frame clones are kept and a portion is missing. The data contain under 300,000 clones, approximately 85% of them seen just once; the ten biggest clones take up about 12%. Material for sequencing was peripheral blood. Receptor source: a man aged 80 or over with acute or convalescent COVID-19. The CDR3 runs from the conserved cysteine through the conserved F or W. A D gene is named only where the DNA matches it firmly. Clone size is given for some rows only: seen once, a few or many times, or a class if the clone is expanded.

clone_size: -; v_call: TRBV19; d_call: TRBD2; j_call: TRBJ2-7; cdr3_nt: TGTGCCAGTAGCACCGGGACTAGCGGGAGCGAGCAGTACTTC; cdr3_aa: CASSTGTSGSEQYF
clone_size: few; v_call: TRBV5-1; d_call: TRBD2; j_call: TRBJ2-7; cdr3_nt: TGCGCCAGCAGCTTGGCCGTCGGACTAGCGTCCGAGCAGTACTTC; cdr3_aa: CASSLAVGLASEQYF
clone_size: -; v_call: TRBV28; d_call: TRBD1; j_call: TRBJ1-4; cdr3_nt: TGTGCCAGCAGCTTTTCCCGGGACAGGGGGCGACTAGCGCTCGAAAAACTGTTTTTT; cdr3_aa: CASSFSRDRGRLALEKLFF
clone_size: -; v_call: TRBV19; d_call: -; j_call: TRBJ1-1; cdr3_nt: TGTGCCAGTAGCAGGGGATTTGGGGCGAACACTGAAGCTTTCTTT; cdr3_aa: CASSRGFGANTEAFF
clone_size: -; v_call: TRBV27; d_call: -; j_call: TRBJ1-1; cdr3_nt: TGTGCCAGCAGTTCACGGGGGAAGTTAGGCCTTGGGGCTTTCTTT; cdr3_aa: CASSSRGKLGLGAFF
clone_size: -; v_call: TRBV7-9; d_call: TRBD1; j_call: TRBJ1-4; cdr3_nt: TGTGCCAGCAGCTCACCACCTGGACAGGGACTAGCCGATGAAAAACTGTTTTTT; cdr3_aa: CASSSPPGQGLADEKLFF
clone_size: -; v_call: TRBV28; d_call: TRBD1; j_call: TRBJ1-2; cdr3_nt: TGTGCCAGCAGGGAGACAGGGGGCAACTATGGCTACACCTTC; cdr3_aa: CASRETGGNYGYTF
clone_size: -; v_call: TRBV3-1/TRBV3-2; d_call: -; j_call: TRBJ2-7; cdr3_nt: TGTGCCAGCAGCCAAATAGCGATAGGGACCTACGAGCAGTACTTC; cdr3_aa: CASSQIAIGTYEQYF
clone_size: -; v_call: TRBV29-1; d_call: -; j_call: TRBJ2-5; cdr3_nt: TGCAGCGTCGCGGACTTAGGGTACGGGACCCAGTACTTC; cdr3_aa: CSVADLGYGTQYF
clone_size: once; v_call: TRBV6-1; d_call: -; j_call: TRBJ1-6; cdr3_nt: TGTGCCAGCAGTGAATGGGGGGGACCCCTCCACTTT; cdr3_aa: CASSEWGGPLHF
clone_size: -; v_call: TRBV24-1; d_call: TRBD1; j_call: TRBJ1-5; cdr3_nt: TGTGCCACCAGTGGCGACAGGGGCAATCAGCCCCAGCATTTT; cdr3_aa: CATSGDRGNQPQHF
clone_size: -; v_call: TRBV7-7; d_call: -; j_call: TRBJ2-5; cdr3_nt: TGTGCTAGCTCCCGGGTGGGAGAGACCCAGTACTTC; cdr3_aa: CASSRVGETQYF
clone_size: -; v_call: TRBV5-4; d_call: TRBD2; j_call: TRBJ2-5; cdr3_nt: TGTGCCGCCCGCCCCGCGGGAGTGGAGACCCAGTACTTC; cdr3_aa: CAARPAGVETQYF
clone_size: -; v_call: TRBV3-1/TRBV3-2; d_call: -; j_call: TRBJ1-5; cdr3_nt: TGTGCCAGCGGGGGGGATAGCAATCAGCCCCAGCATTTT; cdr3_aa: CASGGDSNQPQHF
clone_size: -; v_call: TRBV21-1; d_call: -; j_call: TRBJ1-2; cdr3_nt: TGTGCCAGCAGCAAAGGAGAGGGGGGGAGCTATGGCTACACCTTC; cdr3_aa: CASSKGEGGSYGYTF
clone_size: -; v_call: TRBV3-1/TRBV3-2; d_call: -; j_call: TRBJ1-5; cdr3_nt: TGTGCCAGCAGCCAAACAGGGATGTTTCAGCCCCAGCATTTT; cdr3_aa: CASSQTGMFQPQHF
clone_size: -; v_call: TRBV7-6; d_call: TRBD1; j_call: TRBJ2-2; cdr3_nt: TGTGCCAGCAGCTTAGTAGGGACAGCCAACACCGGGGAGCTGTTTTTT; cdr3_aa: CASSLVGTANTGELFF
clone_size: -; v_call: TRBV28; d_call: -; j_call: TRBJ1-5; cdr3_nt: TGTGCCAGCAGTTCGGGTCCACCCAATCAGCCCCAGCATTTT; cdr3_aa: CASSSGPPNQPQHF
clone_size: -; v_call: TRBV3-1/TRBV3-2; d_call: -; j_call: TRBJ2-7; cdr3_nt: TGTGCCAGCACCCTTAAAGGGGGATCGAACGAGCAGTACTTC; cdr3_aa: CASTLKGGSNEQYF
clone_size: -; v_call: TRBV7-2; d_call: -; j_call: TRBJ2-7; cdr3_nt: TGTGCCAGCAGCTTATTACTCGGGAACGAGCAGTACTTC; cdr3_aa: CASSLLLGNEQYF
clone_size: -; v_call: TRBV5-1; d_call: -; j_call: TRBJ2-1; cdr3_nt: TGCGCCAGCAGCTCCGGGGCGGGGCCCGAGCAGTTCTTC; cdr3_aa: CASSSGAGPEQFF
clone_size: once; v_call: TRBV3-1/TRBV3-2; d_call: -; j_call: TRBJ1-2; cdr3_nt: TGTGCCAGCAGGCAGGGCCCCGGGGGCTACACCTTC; cdr3_aa: CASRQGPGGYTF
clone_size: -; v_call: TRBV4-1; d_call: TRBD2; j_call: TRBJ2-5; cdr3_nt: TGCGCCAGCAGCCCGACCCCAGCGGGAGGGCCGGAGACCCAGTACTTC; cdr3_aa: CASSPTPAGGPETQYF
clone_size: once; v_call: TRBV19; d_call: -; j_call: TRBJ1-3; cdr3_nt: TGTGCCAGTGAGGTGATCGGCTCTGGAAACACCATATATTTT; cdr3_aa: CASEVIGSGNTIYF
clone_size: -; v_call: TRBV12-3/TRBV12-4; d_call: TRBD1; j_call: TRBJ1-1; cdr3_nt: TGTGCCAGCATAACAGGGGTTAACACTGAAGCTTTCTTT; cdr3_aa: CASITGVNTEAFF
clone_size: -; v_call: TRBV28; d_call: -; j_call: TRBJ2-4; cdr3_nt: TGTGCTGCCGGTTTAGCCAAAAACATTCAGTACTTC; cdr3_aa: CAAGLAKNIQYF
clone_size: -; v_call: TRBV6-5; d_call: TRBD1; j_call: TRBJ2-7; cdr3_nt: TGTGCCAGCAAACAGGGGGGCGTTGGCTCCTACGAGCAGTACTTC; cdr3_aa: CASKQGGVGSYEQYF
clone_size: -; v_call: TRBV9; d_call: -; j_call: TRBJ1-4; cdr3_nt: TGTGCCAGCAGCGACAGGGCAACTAATGAAAAACTGTTTTTT; cdr3_aa: CASSDRATNEKLFF
clone_size: -; v_call: TRBV7-6; d_call: TRBD1; j_call: TRBJ2-6; cdr3_nt: TGTGCCGGGGGGGCGACAGGGGGCCTAACTGGGGCCAACGTCCTGACTTTC; cdr3_aa: CAGGATGGLTGANVLTF
clone_size: -; v_call: TRBV20-1; d_call: TRBD1; j_call: TRBJ2-7; cdr3_nt: TGCAGTCTTCAGACGGACAGGGAGTACTTC; cdr3_aa: CSLQTDREYF
clone_size: -; v_call: TRBV10-2; d_call: TRBD1; j_call: TRBJ2-7; cdr3_nt: TGCGCCAGCAGTGAGATCCCGACAGGGACCTACGAGCAGTACTTC; cdr3_aa: CASSEIPTGTYEQYF
clone_size: once; v_call: TRBV7-6; d_call: TRBD2; j_call: TRBJ2-1; cdr3_nt: TGTGCCAGCAGCCCCAGCGGGGGGGTATACAATGAGCAGTTCTTC; cdr3_aa: CASSPSGGVYNEQFF
clone_size: -; v_call: TRBV27; d_call: -; j_call: TRBJ1-1; cdr3_nt: TGTGCCAGCGGTTCACCCAGTTGGAACACTGAAGCTTTCTTT; cdr3_aa: CASGSPSWNTEAFF
clone_size: -; v_call: TRBV28; d_call: -; j_call: TRBJ1-5; cdr3_nt: TGTGCCAGCTCTCCCGACAGTCTGCAGCCCCAGCATTTT; cdr3_aa: CASSPDSLQPQHF
clone_size: -; v_call: TRBV4-2; d_call: -; j_call: TRBJ2-1; cdr3_nt: TGTGCCAGCAGCCAAGAGGGGGGGGACACTAGCTCCTACAATGAGCAGTTCTTC; cdr3_aa: CASSQEGGDTSSYNEQFF
clone_size: -; v_call: TRBV3-1/TRBV3-2; d_call: -; j_call: TRBJ1-3; cdr3_nt: TGTGCCAGCAGCGCGACGGGTATAGACTCTGGAAACACCATATATTTT; cdr3_aa: CASSATGIDSGNTIYF
clone_size: -; v_call: TRBV11-1; d_call: -; j_call: TRBJ1-6; cdr3_nt: TGTGCCAGCAGCTTAGGCAGTTCACCCCTCCACTTT; cdr3_aa: CASSLGSSPLHF
clone_size: -; v_call: TRBV14; d_call: -; j_call: TRBJ1-6; cdr3_nt: TGTGCCAGCAGCCAAGAGAGCGGCGGGGCCCCAAATTCACCCCTCCACTTT; cdr3_aa: CASSQESGGAPNSPLHF
clone_size: once; v_call: TRBV28; d_call: -; j_call: TRBJ1-2; cdr3_nt: TGTGCCAGCAACCCCCCAGGCCTCAATGGCTACACCTTC; cdr3_aa: CASNPPGLNGYTF
clone_size: -; v_call: TRBV27; d_call: TRBD1; j_call: TRBJ2-5; cdr3_nt: TGTGCCAGCAGTTTTGGGGGCACAGGGACAGGGCGGAGGGAGACCCAGTACTTC; cdr3_aa: CASSFGGTGTGRRETQYF
clone_size: -; v_call: TRBV7-2; d_call: -; j_call: TRBJ1-6; cdr3_nt: TGTGCCAGCAGCTTATCAGGAGGGGTTAATTCACCCCTCCACTTT; cdr3_aa: CASSLSGGVNSPLHF
clone_size: -; v_call: TRBV9; d_call: -; j_call: TRBJ1-2; cdr3_nt: TGTGCCAGCCAGGGCTATGGCTACACCTTC; cdr3_aa: CASQGYGYTF
clone_size: -; v_call: TRBV13; d_call: TRBD1; j_call: TRBJ1-4; cdr3_nt: TGTGCCAGCAGCTTAAAAGGGGGCGCCCCCGAAAAACTGTTTTTT; cdr3_aa: CASSLKGGAPEKLFF
clone_size: -; v_call: TRBV4-1; d_call: TRBD2; j_call: TRBJ2-7; cdr3_nt: TGCGCCAGCAGCCAAGATATGCTAGCGGGGGACTACGAGCAGTACTTC; cdr3_aa: CASSQDMLAGDYEQYF
clone_size: -; v_call: TRBV29-1; d_call: TRBD1; j_call: TRBJ1-5; cdr3_nt: TGCAGCGTTAGCTGGGGACAGGGGTTTCAGCCCCAGCATTTT; cdr3_aa: CSVSWGQGFQPQHF
clone_size: -; v_call: TRBV6-1; d_call: TRBD1; j_call: TRBJ2-7; cdr3_nt: TGTGCCAGCAGTGAAGCCGGGACAGGGGCCTACGAGCAGTACTTC; cdr3_aa: CASSEAGTGAYEQYF
clone_size: -; v_call: TRBV7-6; d_call: TRBD2; j_call: TRBJ2-3; cdr3_nt: TGTGCCAGTAGGCAGACCGGGACTAGTGGGGTGGATACGCAGTATTTT; cdr3_aa: CASRQTGTSGVDTQYF
clone_size: -; v_call: TRBV6-5; d_call: -; j_call: TRBJ1-5; cdr3_nt: TGTGCCAGCAGTTACCTCGTGAATCAGCCCCAGCATTTT; cdr3_aa: CASSYLVNQPQHF
clone_size: -; v_call: TRBV2; d_call: -; j_call: TRBJ1-5; cdr3_nt: TGTGCCAGCCTCCCCGGGGAGAGCAATCAGCCCCAGCATTTT; cdr3_aa: CASLPGESNQPQHF
clone_size: -; v_call: TRBV6-5; d_call: -; j_call: TRBJ1-5; cdr3_nt: TGTGCCAGCAGGGGGACACCCAGCAATCAGCCCCAGCATTTT; cdr3_aa: CASRGTPSNQPQHF
clone_size: few; v_call: TRBV19; d_call: -; j_call: TRBJ1-3; cdr3_nt: TGTGCCAGTAGTACCGGACATTCCACTGGAAACACCATATATTTT; cdr3_aa: CASSTGHSTGNTIYF
clone_size: -; v_call: TRBV28; d_call: -; j_call: TRBJ1-1; cdr3_nt: TGTGCCAGCAGTGTCCCGGGACAAGGGAACACTGAAGCTTTCTTT; cdr3_aa: CASSVPGQGNTEAFF
clone_size: -; v_call: TRBV5-8; d_call: -; j_call: TRBJ1-5; cdr3_nt: TGTGCCAGCAGCCGTACTACAGGGCCGCATCAGCCCCAGCATTTT; cdr3_aa: CASSRTTGPHQPQHF
clone_size: -; v_call: TRBV5-1; d_call: TRBD2; j_call: TRBJ2-5; cdr3_nt: TGCGCCAGCAGCTTGGCCGGAGCGGGAGGAGAAGAGACCCAGTACTTC; cdr3_aa: CASSLAGAGGEETQYF
clone_size: -; v_call: TRBV6-5; d_call: -; j_call: TRBJ1-1; cdr3_nt: TGTGCCAGCAGCACCGGGACACTCCAAGGAGCTTTCTTT; cdr3_aa: CASSTGTLQGAFF
clone_size: -; v_call: TRBV28; d_call: -; j_call: TRBJ1-1; cdr3_nt: TGTGCCAGCAGTTTAGGGCACAATCGGAACACTGAAGCTTTCTTT; cdr3_aa: CASSLGHNRNTEAFF
clone_size: -; v_call: TRBV28; d_call: TRBD1; j_call: TRBJ1-1; cdr3_nt: TGTGCCAGCACCGCACCGGGACAGGGGTACACTGAAGCTTTCTTT; cdr3_aa: CASTAPGQGYTEAFF
clone_size: -; v_call: TRBV13; d_call: TRBD1; j_call: TRBJ2-3; cdr3_nt: TGTGCCAGCAGCTCTGGGACAGGGGGGGTCGGAGATACGCAGTATTTT; cdr3_aa: CASSSGTGGVGDTQYF
clone_size: -; v_call: TRBV6-5; d_call: -; j_call: TRBJ2-1; cdr3_nt: TGTGCCAGCAGTTACTCCAGGGGTTCAGTAAGTAATGAGCAGTTCTTC; cdr3_aa: CASSYSRGSVSNEQFF
clone_size: -; v_call: TRBV19; d_call: -; j_call: TRBJ2-5; cdr3_nt: TGTGCCAGTAGTACCGCCGGACAGTTACAAGAGACCCAGTACTTC; cdr3_aa: CASSTAGQLQETQYF